Following are 11 T cell receptor beta chains from one sample sequenced in a study of T cell clonotyping in hematopoietic cell transplantation. Data came from immunoSEQ multiplex PCR; TCRdb stores just in-frame clones and leaves some out. The sample lists about 2,900 clones; 80% to 90% were seen once. Source: PBMCs, taken 180 days after allogeneic stem cell transplant. All receptors derive from a female patient between 40 and 50 years old who had an allogeneic stem cell transplant from a related donor, so T cells may come from the graft donor. Some clones in this sample may be carry-over from other donors' samples.

V is TRBV27 and J is TRBJ2-7; TRBD1 matches at 8 bases. Germline trimming cut 6 bases from V and 3 bases from J; bases unmatched to any gene: 7. Germline V lookup: CDR1 MNHEY, CDR2 SMNVEV (reference sequence). This CDR3 contains 14 residues. The CDR3 bases are TGTGCCAGCAGGGTCCAGGGGGCAAACTACGAGCAGTACTTC. This sequence encodes CASRVQGANYEQYF.

The chain has TRBV11-2 and TRBJ2-5, with a possible D match to TRBD2 (5 bases). In germline, CDR1 is SGHAT, CDR2 FQNNGV. The CDR3 has 10 amino acids. The V end lost 8 bases, the J end lost 5 bases, and 6 bases lay between the germline ends. CDR3 DNA: TGTGCCAGCTCGGGGGAGACCCAGTACTTC. It translates to CASSGETQYF.

A single count supports this clone. The V call is TRBV30, the J call TRBJ2-7; D not resolved. Germline V CDR1 and CDR2: GTSNPN, SVGIG (reference sequence). V lost 2 bases and J 5 bases, leaving 4 bases between the germline ends. The CDR3 is made up of 10 amino acids. The CDR3 region is CAWSSDEQYF. CDR3 in DNA: TGTGCCTGGAGTTCCGACGAGCAGTACTTC.

This chain joins TRBV11-3 and TRBJ2-7, with 11 bases that match TRBD1. The CDR3 sequence is 16 residues long. Trimming removed 2 bases from V and 6 bases from J; junction bases left unmatched: 9. From germline, CDR1 is SGHNT and CDR2 YENEEA. CDR3 sequence reads: CASSLPPGQGASEQYF. The CDR3 bases are TGTGCCAGCAGCTTACCCCCCGGACAGGGGGCAAGCGAGCAGTACTTC. Using reference TRBV11-3 and TRBJ2-7 for the parts outside the CDR3, the full variable domain is EAGVVQSPRYKIIEKKQPVAFWCNPISGHNTLYWYLQNLGQGPELLIRYENEEAVDDSQLPKDRFSAERLKGVDSTLKIQPAELGDSAVYLCASSLPPGQGASEQYFGPGTRLTVT.

The chain uses TRBV20-1 and TRBJ1-1; D is uncertain. Trimming left V 3 bases short and J 1 base short, with 3 bases between. CDR1 is DFQATT and CDR2 is SNEGSKA in the germline V gene (reference sequence). This CDR3 spans 11 amino acids. CDR3 nucleotides: TGCAGTGCTAGTACGAACACTGAAGCTTTCTTT. It is translated as CSASTNTEAFF.

The V gene is TRBV6-4, the J gene TRBJ2-1, with a possible D match to TRBD2 (7 bases). Trimming removed 10 bases at V and 9 bases at J, with 22 bases between. The CDR3 consists of 14 residues. Germline V gene sequence: CDR1 MRHNA, CDR2 SNTAGT. CDR3 protein: CATQGLAENGEQFF. The CDR3 DNA reads TGTGCCACCCAGGGGCTAGCGGAGAATGGTGAGCAGTTCTTC.

The chain carries TRBV30 and TRBJ1-1; D is unclear. Germline V gene sequence: CDR1 GTSNPN, CDR2 SVGIG (reference sequence). V shed 2 bases and J shed 0 bases, with 7 bases lying between them. This CDR3 has 13 residues. The CDR3, as DNA: TGTGCCTGGAGTAAGGATGTGAACACTGAAGCTTTCTTT. As protein: CAWSKDVNTEAFF. The full variable domain, in which reference TRBV30 and TRBJ1-1 provide the parts outside the CDR3, is SQTIHQWPATLVQPVGSPLSLECTVEGTSNPNLYWYRQAAGRGLQLLFYSVGIGQISSEVPQNLSASRPQDRQFILSSKKLLLSDSGFYLCAWSKDVNTEAFFGQGTRLTVV.

The rearrangement links TRBV19 to TRBJ1-5; TRBD1 aligns across 7 bases. Germline CDR1 LNHDA, CDR2 SQIVND (reference sequence). The length of the CDR3 is 15 residues. J lost 4 bases, V lost 6 bases, and 9 bases had no gene match. The CDR3 spells CASRKQGQLNQPQHF. CDR3 bases: TGTGCCAGTAGAAAACAGGGACAGTTGAATCAGCCCCAGCATTTT.

V is TRBV7-9 and J is TRBJ2-3; 8 positions match TRBD2. V shed 5 bases and J 2 bases; nucleotides not matched to a gene: 9. The V gene's germline CDR1 is SEHNR and CDR2 FQNEAQ (reference sequence). The CDR3 contains 16 residues. In DNA, the CDR3 is TGTGCCAGCAGCACGACCGGGACTAGAACCACAGATACGCAGTATTTT. Protein sequence: CASSTTGTRTTDTQYF. Together with reference TRBV7-9 and TRBJ2-3, the CDR3 gives the full variable domain: DTGVSQNPRHKITKRGQNVTFRCDPISEHNRLYWYRQTLGQGPEFLTYFQNEAQLEKSRLLSDRFSAERPKGSFSTLEIQRTEQGDSAMYLCASSTTGTRTTDTQYFGPGTRLTVL.

A single count supports this clone. The V and J genes are TRBV29-1 and TRBJ1-2; D ambiguous. Trimming pared 4 bases from V and 8 bases from J, leaving 11 bases between. This CDR3 has 11 amino acids. Germline V gives CDR1 SQVTM, CDR2 ANQGSEA. The DNA of the CDR3 is TGCAGCGTTGTAGTGGAGGTGGGCTACACCTTC. Translation gives CSVVVEVGYTF.

This chain uses TRBV25-1 with TRBJ2-2; a weak D match, TRBD2 (5 bases). The CDR3 covers 14 residues. Trimming took off 3 bases at V and 3 bases at J, with 8 bases between the two ends. Germline loops: CDR1 MGHDK, CDR2 SYGVNS. CDR3 region: CASSDGSDTGELFF. The CDR3 nucleotides are TGTGCCAGCAGTGATGGGAGCGACACCGGGGAGCTGTTTTTT.